The clone carrying this TCR beta chain was detected a few times. The CDR3 spans 11 residues. V shed 9 bases and J 6 bases; nucleotides not matched to a gene: 2. In germline, CDR1 is LNHDA, CDR2 SQIVND (reference sequence). Sequencing used immunoSEQ multiplex PCR; TCRdb keeps in-frame clones, though not all of them. Among fewer than 400,000 clones listed, around 85% were seen once. The sample belongs to a study of blood T cell repertoires in COVID-19. The genes are TRBV19 and TRBJ1-2; 9 positions agree with TRBD1. The sequence came from a woman in her 30s who had been exposed to COVID-19. The sequencing sample was made of PBMCs or T cells enriched from blood (not recorded which). The CDR3 here is CASRQGDGYTF. The CDR3 region has the DNA TGTGCCAGCAGACAGGGGGATGGCTACACCTTC.